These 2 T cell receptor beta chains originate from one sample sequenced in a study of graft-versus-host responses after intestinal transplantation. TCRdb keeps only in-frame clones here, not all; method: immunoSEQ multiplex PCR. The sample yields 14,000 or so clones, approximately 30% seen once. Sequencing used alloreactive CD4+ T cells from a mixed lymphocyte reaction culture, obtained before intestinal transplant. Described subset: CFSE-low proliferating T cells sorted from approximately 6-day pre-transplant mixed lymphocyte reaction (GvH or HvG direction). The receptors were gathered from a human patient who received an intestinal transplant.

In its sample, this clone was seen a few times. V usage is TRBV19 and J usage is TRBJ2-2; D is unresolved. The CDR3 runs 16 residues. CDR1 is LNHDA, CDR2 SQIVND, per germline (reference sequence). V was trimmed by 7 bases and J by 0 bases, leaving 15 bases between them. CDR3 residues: CASTKNPGPNTGELFF. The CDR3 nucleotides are TGTGCCAGTACCAAAAATCCAGGACCGAACACCGGGGAGCTGTTTTTT.

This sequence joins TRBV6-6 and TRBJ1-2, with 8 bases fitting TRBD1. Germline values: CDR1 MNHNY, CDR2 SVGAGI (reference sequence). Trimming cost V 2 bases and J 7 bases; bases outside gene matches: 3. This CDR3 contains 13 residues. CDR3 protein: CASSYEDRAGYTF. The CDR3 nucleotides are TGTGCCAGCAGTTACGAGGACAGGGCTGGCTACACCTTC.